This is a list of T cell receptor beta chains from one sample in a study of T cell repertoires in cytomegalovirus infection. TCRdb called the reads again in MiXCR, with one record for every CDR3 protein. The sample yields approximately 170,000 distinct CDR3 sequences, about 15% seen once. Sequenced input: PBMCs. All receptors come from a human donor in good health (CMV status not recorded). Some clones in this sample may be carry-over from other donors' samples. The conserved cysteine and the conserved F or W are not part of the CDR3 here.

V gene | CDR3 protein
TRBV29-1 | SVEDSSFYEQY
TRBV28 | ASRPYRVANYGYT
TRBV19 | ASSIWLDRGSPSEQF
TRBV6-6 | ASSLPGQGVYEQY
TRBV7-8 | ASSLWVGQRSGRASNEQF
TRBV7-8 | ASSSRIAIPNYEQY
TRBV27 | ASSPRRDTTYEQY
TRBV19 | ASSIQRGYEQY
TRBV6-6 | ASSYPTGQGIRTEAF
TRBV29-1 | SVAGRDYGYT